A selection of T cell receptor beta chains follows, all from one sample in a study of blood T cell repertoires in COVID-19. The method was immunoSEQ multiplex PCR; TCRdb's version includes in-frame clones alone and lacks a portion of them. The sample lists about 160,000 clones; 70% to 85% were seen once. Sample: peripheral blood. The receptors here all came from an elderly man with COVID-19, enrolled during active disease. The CDR3 runs from the conserved cysteine through the conserved F or W. The D gene is left open where the match is weak. Clone size is shown for a subset of rows, as once, few, many or a class of expanded clone.

clone size: once; V gene: TRBV4-1; J gene: TRBJ2-3; D gene: TRBD1; CDR3 protein: CASSRRQGASDTQYF; CDR3 DNA: TGCGCCAGCAGCCGAAGACAGGGGGCGTCAGATACGCAGTATTTT
clone size: NA; V gene: TRBV6-2/TRBV6-3; J gene: TRBJ2-3; D gene: NA; CDR3 protein: CASSYQGAGRTDTQYF; CDR3 DNA: TGTGCCAGCAGTTACCAAGGTGCGGGGCGCACAGATACGCAGTATTTT
clone size: NA; V gene: TRBV6-5; J gene: TRBJ1-4; D gene: TRBD1; CDR3 protein: CASSSRGRFGKLFF; CDR3 DNA: TGTGCCAGCAGTTCGAGGGGGCGCTTCGGAAAACTGTTTTTT
clone size: once; V gene: TRBV3-1/TRBV3-2; J gene: TRBJ2-5; D gene: TRBD1; CDR3 protein: CASSPSGQSEETQYF; CDR3 DNA: TGTGCCAGCAGCCCCTCGGGACAGTCCGAAGAGACCCAGTACTTC
clone size: NA; V gene: TRBV28; J gene: TRBJ2-1; D gene: TRBD2; CDR3 protein: CASSGGASNEQFF; CDR3 DNA: TGTGCCTCTAGCGGGGGGGCCTCCAATGAGCAGTTCTTC
clone size: NA; V gene: TRBV9; J gene: TRBJ2-1; D gene: NA; CDR3 protein: CASSVSTGLGSSYNEQFF; CDR3 DNA: TGTGCCAGCAGCGTTTCCACCGGACTGGGGAGCTCCTACAATGAGCAGTTCTTC
clone size: NA; V gene: TRBV9; J gene: TRBJ1-6; D gene: TRBD1; CDR3 protein: CASSPDRERNSPLHF; CDR3 DNA: TGTGCCAGCAGCCCCGACAGGGAAAGAAATTCACCCCTCCACTTT
clone size: NA; V gene: TRBV7-9; J gene: TRBJ2-3; D gene: NA; CDR3 protein: CASSIGQSSTDTQYF; CDR3 DNA: TGTGCCAGCAGCATAGGACAGAGTAGCACAGATACGCAGTATTTT
clone size: NA; V gene: TRBV9; J gene: TRBJ1-3; D gene: NA; CDR3 protein: CASSVESGYGNTIYF; CDR3 DNA: TGTGCCAGCAGCGTAGAGTCGGGTTACGGAAACACCATATATTTT
clone size: NA; V gene: TRBV6-2/TRBV6-3; J gene: TRBJ2-7; D gene: NA; CDR3 protein: CASSRQRDYEQYF; CDR3 DNA: TGTGCCAGCAGCCGACAGCGCGACTACGAGCAGTACTTC
clone size: NA; V gene: TRBV15; J gene: TRBJ1-6; D gene: TRBD1; CDR3 protein: CATSRGGQGNSPLHF; CDR3 DNA: TGTGCCACCAGCAGAGGGGGACAGGGGAATTCACCCCTCCACTTT
clone size: once; V gene: TRBV18; J gene: TRBJ1-2; D gene: TRBD1; CDR3 protein: CASSPPGTGTSNYGYTF; CDR3 DNA: TGTGCCAGCTCTCCCCCCGGGACAGGCACTTCTAACTATGGCTACACCTTC
clone size: few; V gene: TRBV7-2; J gene: TRBJ1-5; D gene: NA; CDR3 protein: CASSLVESNQPQHF; CDR3 DNA: TGTGCCAGCAGCTTAGTAGAAAGCAATCAGCCCCAGCATTTT
clone size: once; V gene: TRBV11-3; J gene: TRBJ2-1; D gene: TRBD1; CDR3 protein: CASSPGQGEQFF; CDR3 DNA: TGTGCCAGCAGCCCGGGACAGGGGGAGCAGTTCTTC
clone size: NA; V gene: TRBV27; J gene: TRBJ2-5; D gene: NA; CDR3 protein: CASSLEPRETQYF; CDR3 DNA: TGTGCCAGCAGTTTAGAACCCCGGGAGACCCAGTACTTC
clone size: NA; V gene: TRBV10-3; J gene: TRBJ2-7; D gene: TRBD1; CDR3 protein: CAISESGGSLYEQYF; CDR3 DNA: TGTGCCATCAGTGAGTCAGGGGGCTCCCTCTACGAGCAGTACTTC
clone size: once; V gene: TRBV7-2; J gene: TRBJ2-5; D gene: NA; CDR3 protein: CASSNRETQYF; CDR3 DNA: TGTGCCAGCAGCAACCGGGAGACCCAGTACTTC
clone size: NA; V gene: TRBV4-2; J gene: TRBJ2-5; D gene: NA; CDR3 protein: CASSQDRFQETQYF; CDR3 DNA: TGTGCCAGCAGCCAAGACAGATTCCAAGAGACCCAGTACTTC
clone size: NA; V gene: TRBV18; J gene: TRBJ1-4; D gene: TRBD1; CDR3 protein: CASSSGQAVKLFF; CDR3 DNA: TGTGCCAGCTCATCTGGACAGGCCGTAAAACTGTTTTTT